Presented here are 2 T cell receptor beta chains from one specimen sequenced in a study of blood T cell repertoires in COVID-19. Here immunoSEQ multiplex PCR was the method, and the copy in TCRdb shows in-frame clones only, minus some. The sample lists roughly 80,000 clones, 75% to 90% occurring once. The sequenced sample consisted of peripheral blood. These receptors originate from a man aged 55-75 years with active or convalescent COVID-19.

The V and J genes are TRBV11-3 and TRBJ2-5; unclear D gene. The V gene's germline CDR1 is SGHNT and CDR2 YENEEA. This CDR3 spans 13 amino acids. Trimming took 4 bases from V and 4 from J, leaving 10 bases between them. Written as DNA, the CDR3 is TGTGCCAGCAGCTCCAGAGGTATAGAGACCCAGTACTTC. It specifies CASSSRGIETQYF.

In its sample, this clone was seen many times. The J gene is TRBJ2-1, the V gene TRBV5-6, with D unclear. The CDR3 has 14 residues. CDR1 and CDR2 (germline): SGHDT, YYEEEE. Deletions cut 4 bases from V and 0 bases from J, with 8 bases between. CDR3: CASSQWSSYNEQFF. The CDR3 region has the DNA TGTGCCAGCAGCCAGTGGAGCTCCTACAATGAGCAGTTCTTC.